This entry lists 18 T cell receptor beta chains sequenced from one sample in a study of blood T cell repertoires in COVID-19. Only in-frame clones appear in the TCRdb table, and some are missing; sequencing was by immunoSEQ multiplex PCR. The sample lists a few hundred thousand clones; approximately 88% were seen once. Sample: peripheral blood. These receptor sequences come from a woman aged 50 to 65 with COVID-19, enrolled during active disease.

The chain combines TRBV5-1 with TRBJ2-3; the D gene is possibly TRBD2 (6 bases). CDR1 is SGHRS, CDR2 YFSETQ, per germline. This CDR3 has 15 amino acids. Between the trimmed V and J ends, which lost 3 bases and 5 bases, there was a span of 16 bases. The CDR3 spells CASSSGLPSVDTQYF. The DNA for the CDR3 is TGCGCCAGCAGCTCGGGACTCCCGTCGGTAGATACGCAGTATTTT.

This chain's CDR3 is CASSAQIFGTGASNSPLHF. In DNA form, the CDR3 reads TGTGCCAGCAGTGCCCAAATTTTCGGGACAGGGGCCTCTAATTCACCCCTCCACTTT. The V call is TRBV6-1, the J call TRBJ1-6; 10 bases line up with TRBD1. The J segment lost 6 bases and the V segment lost 4 bases, leaving 15 bases of the junction unmatched. CDR1 and CDR2 (germline): MNHNS, SASEGT. CDR3 length equals 19 residues.

This clone was seen a single time. J is TRBJ2-3 and V is TRBV10-3, with a possible D match to TRBD1 (6 bases). CDR3 length: 15 residues. V was trimmed by 8 bases and J by 0 bases, leaving 15 bases between them. Germline V gene data show CDR1 as ENHRY and CDR2 as SYGVKD. The CDR3 protein is CAIEDEGVSTDTQYF. Here the CDR3 DNA reads TGTGCCATCGAGGACGAGGGGGTGAGCACAGATACGCAGTATTTT.

The V call is TRBV5-6, the J call TRBJ1-5, with D maybe TRBD1 (5 bases). The germline V and J ends were trimmed by 4 bases and 3 bases, with 8 bases remaining between them. Germline CDR1 is SGHDT and CDR2 is YYEEEE. The CDR3 is made up of 13 amino acids. This CDR3 is CASSPGYNQPQHF. CDR3 DNA: TGTGCCAGCAGCCCAGGGTACAATCAGCCCCAGCATTTT.

Concerning this clone itself: Other nucleotide sequences in the sample specify the same CDR3. This rearrangement joins TRBV19 to TRBJ1-1, with a weak D call TRBD1 (5 bases). Germline CDR1 is LNHDA and CDR2 is SQIVND (reference sequence). The V and J ends lost 0 bases and 3 bases respectively, with 5 bases between them. This CDR3 is 13 amino acids long. As DNA, the CDR3 is TGTGCCAGTAGTATAGACAGGGACACTGAAGCTTTCTTT. Protein: CASSIDRDTEAFF. Based on the CDR3 plus reference TRBV19 and TRBJ1-1, the full variable domain is DGGITQSPKYLFRKEGQNVTLSCEQNLNHDAMYWYRQDPGQGLRLIYYSQIVNDFQKGDIAEGYSVSREKKESFPLTVTSAQKNPTAFYLCASSIDRDTEAFFGQGTRLTVV.

This chain connects TRBV9 to TRBJ2-1, with 7 nucleotides matching TRBD2. With V trimmed by 1 base and J by 3 bases, 13 bases remained unmatched. The CDR3 is made up of 18 amino acids. CDR1 is SGDLS, CDR2 YYNGEE, per germline. The CDR3 reads CASSVYPKASGFYNEQFF. The CDR3 nucleotides read TGTGCCAGCAGCGTATACCCTAAGGCTAGCGGATTCTACAATGAGCAGTTCTTC.

On this clone: One end of the junction varies from germline; a read error may be responsible. The rearrangement joins TRBV3-1 (or the pseudogene TRBV3-2) to TRBJ1-1; D is perhaps TRBD1 (5 bases). This CDR3 comprises 15 residues. In germline, CDR1 is LGHDT, CDR2 YNNKEL (reference sequence). This CDR3 is CASSQPMGPNAEAFF. DNA for the CDR3: TGTGCCAGCAGCCAACCGATGGGGCCGAACGCTGAAGCTTTCTTT.

This chain joins TRBV2 and TRBJ2-3; maybe TRBD2 (6 bases). CDR1 is SNHLY and CDR2 is FYNNEI in the germline V gene. V was trimmed by 6 bases and J by 2 bases, leaving 15 bases between them. The CDR3 runs to 15 residues. DNA for the CDR3: TGTGCCAGCAGGGGACTTTTTTCCCTCACAGATACGCAGTATTTT. It encodes CASRGLFSLTDTQYF.

The chain couples TRBV12-2 to TRBJ1-1. TRBV12-2 counts as a pseudogene. The CDR3 extends over 16 amino acids. CDR3 nucleotide sequence: TGTGCAAGTCGCTTAGAGCCACCCTCCGGGGACACTGAAGCTTTCTTT. Amino acids: CASRLEPPSGDTEAFF.

The rearrangement uses TRBV5-1 and TRBJ2-3, with 8 bases aligning to TRBD2. This CDR3 region has 14 residues. The germline V gene encodes CDR1 SGHRS and CDR2 YFSETQ. Trimming cost V 4 bases and J 6 bases; bases outside gene matches: 7. The CDR3 bases are TGCGCCAGCAGCCCCGGGGGGGTGACGGATACGCAGTATTTT. Encoded protein: CASSPGGVTDTQYF.

The J gene is TRBJ2-1, the V gene TRBV5-1; TRBD2 agrees at 7 bases. CDR1 and CDR2 from the germline V gene are SGHRS and YFSETQ. The CDR3 runs to 17 residues. J gave up 0 bases and V 4 bases, and 10 bases lay outside the gene matches. The DNA for the CDR3 is TGCGCCAGCAGCGCAACGGGGGGAATGAGCTCCTACAATGAGCAGTTCTTC. Amino acid sequence: CASSATGGMSSYNEQFF.

The V gene is TRBV7-9, the J gene TRBJ1-2, with unresolved D. The germline V gene encodes CDR1 SEHNR and CDR2 FQNEAQ (reference sequence). The CDR3 has 14 residues. V shed 4 bases and J shed 6 bases, with 15 bases lying between them. CDR3 region: CASSSRIGLDGYTF. The CDR3 DNA is TGTGCCAGCAGCTCCCGGATCGGCCTAGATGGCTACACCTTC.

The rearrangement joins TRBV18 to TRBJ1-5, with D possibly TRBD1 on 5 matching bases. The CDR3 extends over 13 amino acids. Looked up from germline, CDR1 is KGHSH and CDR2 is LQKENI. V shed 6 bases and J shed 6 bases, with 12 bases lying between them. In nucleotides, the CDR3 is TGTGCCAGCTCTGGCAGGGAGGGTCAGCCCCAGCATTTT. Amino acid sequence: CASSGREGQPQHF.

V is TRBV3-1 (or the pseudogene TRBV3-2) and J is TRBJ1-4, with 10 bases matching TRBD1. After removal of 3 bases from V and 8 bases from J, the junction contained 3 bases not matched to a gene. The germline V gene has CDR1 LGHDT and CDR2 YNNKEL (reference sequence). The CDR3 totals 14 residues. CDR3 in DNA: TGTGCCAGCAGCCACCGGGACAGGGGAGAAAAACTGTTTTTT. It is translated as CASSHRDRGEKLFF.

J is TRBJ1-3 and V is TRBV21-1. TRBV21-1 is annotated as a pseudogene. The CDR3 spans 15 residues. In DNA, the CDR3 is TGTGCCAGCAGCAAAGGGGGAGGCTCTGGAAACACCATATATTTT. Residues: CASSKGGGSGNTIYF.

V gene TRBV28 combines with J gene TRBJ2-7; 12 nucleotides agree with TRBD1. This CDR3 comprises 17 residues. J was trimmed by 6 bases and V by 5 bases; bases with no gene match: 14. In germline, CDR1 is MDHEN, CDR2 SYDVKM. The CDR3: CASSRRIEGTGGCEQYF. The CDR3 DNA sequence: TGTGCCAGCAGTCGAAGGATCGAAGGGACAGGGGGCTGCGAGCAGTACTTC.

This chain uses TRBV28 with TRBJ1-2; D not resolved. CDR3 length equals 14 residues. Trimming stripped 8 bases from V and 4 bases from J, with 17 bases between. The V gene's germline CDR1 is MDHEN and CDR2 SYDVKM. CDR3 coding DNA: TGTGCCAGCTCAACCCCGCCCAGAACCTATGGCTACACCTTC. Translated, it gives CASSTPPRTYGYTF.

In this sample, this clone turned up once. V is TRBV19 and J is TRBJ2-2; a possible D gene is TRBD1 (6 bases). Germline values: CDR1 LNHDA, CDR2 SQIVND (reference sequence). V dropped 3 bases and J dropped 3 bases, with 11 bases sitting between them. The CDR3 runs to 15 residues. The DNA of the CDR3 is TGTGCCAGTAGTATGAGGAACAGGGACACCGGGGAGCTGTTTTTT. Its translation is CASSMRNRDTGELFF. The complete variable domain, with remaining parts taken from reference TRBV19 and TRBJ2-2, reads DGGITQSPKYLFRKEGQNVTLSCEQNLNHDAMYWYRQDPGQGLRLIYYSQIVNDFQKGDIAEGYSVSREKKESFPLTVTSAQKNPTAFYLCASSMRNRDTGELFFGEGSRLTVL.